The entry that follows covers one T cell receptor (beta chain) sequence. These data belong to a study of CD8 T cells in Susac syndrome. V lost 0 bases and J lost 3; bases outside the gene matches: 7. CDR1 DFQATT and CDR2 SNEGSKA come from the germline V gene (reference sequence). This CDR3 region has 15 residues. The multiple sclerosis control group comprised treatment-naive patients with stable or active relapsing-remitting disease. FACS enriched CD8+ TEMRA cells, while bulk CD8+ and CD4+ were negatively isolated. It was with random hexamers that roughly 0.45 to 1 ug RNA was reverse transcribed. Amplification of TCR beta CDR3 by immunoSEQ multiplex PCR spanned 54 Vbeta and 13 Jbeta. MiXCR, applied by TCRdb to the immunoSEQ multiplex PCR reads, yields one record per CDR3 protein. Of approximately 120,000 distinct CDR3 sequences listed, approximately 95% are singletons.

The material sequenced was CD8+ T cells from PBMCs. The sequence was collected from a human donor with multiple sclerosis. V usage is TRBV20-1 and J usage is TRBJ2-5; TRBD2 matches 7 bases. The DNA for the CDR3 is TGCAGTGCTAGAGACTCGACTAGCAGTAAAGAGACCCAGTACTTC. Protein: CSARDSTSSKETQYF.